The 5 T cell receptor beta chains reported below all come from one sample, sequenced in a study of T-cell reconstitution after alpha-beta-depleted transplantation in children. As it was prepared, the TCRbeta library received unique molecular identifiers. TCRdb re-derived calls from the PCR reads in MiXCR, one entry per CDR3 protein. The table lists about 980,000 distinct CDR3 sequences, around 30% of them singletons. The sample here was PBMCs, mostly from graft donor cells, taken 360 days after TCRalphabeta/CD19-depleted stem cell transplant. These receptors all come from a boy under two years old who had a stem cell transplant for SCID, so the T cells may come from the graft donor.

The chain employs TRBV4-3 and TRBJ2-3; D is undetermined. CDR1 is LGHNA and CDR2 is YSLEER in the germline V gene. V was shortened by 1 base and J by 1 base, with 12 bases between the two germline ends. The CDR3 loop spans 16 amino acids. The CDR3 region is CASSQGLATGTDTQYF. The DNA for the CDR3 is TGCGCCAGCAGCCAAGGGTTAGCAACTGGCACAGATACGCAGTATTTT.

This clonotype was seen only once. CDR3 sequence: CSVRTGTSGETQYF. Here the CDR3 DNA reads TGCAGCGTGAGGACCGGGACTAGCGGGGAGACCCAGTACTTC. This chain connects TRBV29-1 to TRBJ2-5, with 12 bases matching TRBD2. V shed 6 bases and J 5 bases; nucleotides not matched to a gene: 7. This CDR3 region has 14 residues. Germline CDR1 reads SQVTM; CDR2 reads ANQGSEA. Full variable domain (outside the CDR3, taken from reference TRBV29-1 and TRBJ2-5): SAVISQKPSRDICQRGTSLTIQCQVDSQVTMMFWYRQQPGQSLTLIATANQGSEATYESGFVIDKFPISRPNLTFSTLTVSNMSPEDSSIYLCSVRTGTSGETQYFGPGTRLLVL.

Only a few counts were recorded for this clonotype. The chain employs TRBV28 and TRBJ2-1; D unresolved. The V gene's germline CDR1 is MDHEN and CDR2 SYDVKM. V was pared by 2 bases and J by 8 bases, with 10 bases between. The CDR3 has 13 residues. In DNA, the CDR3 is TGTGCCAGCAGTTTAGACCTAAACGATGAGCAGTTCTTC. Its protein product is CASSLDLNDEQFF. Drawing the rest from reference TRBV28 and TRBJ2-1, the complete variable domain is DVKVTQSSRYLVKRTGEKVFLECVQDMDHENMFWYRQDPGLGLRLIYFSYDVKMKEKGDIPEGYSVSREKKERFSLILESASTNQTSMYLCASSLDLNDEQFFGPGTRLTVL.

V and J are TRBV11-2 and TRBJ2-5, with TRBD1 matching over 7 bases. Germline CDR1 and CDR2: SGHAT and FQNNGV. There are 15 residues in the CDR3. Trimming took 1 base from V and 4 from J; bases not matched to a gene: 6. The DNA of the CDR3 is TGTGCCAGCAGCTTAGTAGACAGGGCGGGAGAGACCCAGTACTTC. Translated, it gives CASSLVDRAGETQYF.

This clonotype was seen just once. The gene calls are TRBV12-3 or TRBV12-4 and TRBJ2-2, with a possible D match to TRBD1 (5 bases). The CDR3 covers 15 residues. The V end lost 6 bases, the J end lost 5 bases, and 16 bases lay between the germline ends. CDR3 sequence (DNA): TGTGCCAGCAGGAGGCAGGGTATTCTGACCGGGGAGCTGTTTTTT. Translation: CASRRQGILTGELFF.